The T cell receptor beta chain under discussion was sequenced for a study of blood T cell repertoires in COVID-19. About the research overall: The cDNA or gDNA used as material had been derived from T cells, B-cell-depleted T cells, or PBMCs.

The data were produced by immunoSEQ multiplex PCR, yet TCRdb's version contains in-frame clones alone and is incomplete. The table has 50,000 to 75,000 clones, roughly 91% seen once. There are 15 residues in the CDR3. CDR1 SGHVS and CDR2 FQNEAQ come from the germline V gene. V lost 1 base, J lost 6 bases, and 10 bases lay in between. The chain carries TRBV7-8 and TRBJ1-6; tentatively, D is TRBD1 (6 bases). The TCR sequence derives from a human donor in a cohort sampled during active COVID-19. Sample: peripheral blood. The CDR3 protein is CASSLVQGGNSPLHF. In DNA form, the CDR3 reads TGTGCCAGCAGCTTAGTACAGGGTGGTAATTCACCCCTCCACTTT.